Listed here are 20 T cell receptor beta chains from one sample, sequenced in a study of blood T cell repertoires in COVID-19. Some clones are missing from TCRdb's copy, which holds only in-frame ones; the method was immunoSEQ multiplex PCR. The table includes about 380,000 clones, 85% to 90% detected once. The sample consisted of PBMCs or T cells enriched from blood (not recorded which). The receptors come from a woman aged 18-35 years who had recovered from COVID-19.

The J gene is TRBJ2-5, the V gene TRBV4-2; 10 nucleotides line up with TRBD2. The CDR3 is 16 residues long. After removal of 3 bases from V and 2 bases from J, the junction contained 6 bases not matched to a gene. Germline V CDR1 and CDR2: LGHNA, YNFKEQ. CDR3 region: CASSQALAGVQETQYF. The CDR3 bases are TGTGCCAGCAGCCAGGCTCTAGCGGGGGTTCAAGAGACCCAGTACTTC.

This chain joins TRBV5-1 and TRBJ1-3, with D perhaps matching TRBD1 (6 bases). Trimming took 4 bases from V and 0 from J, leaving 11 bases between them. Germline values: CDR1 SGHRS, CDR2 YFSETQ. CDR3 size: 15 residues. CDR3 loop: CASSNRVDSGNTIYF. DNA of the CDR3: TGCGCCAGCAGCAACAGGGTAGACTCTGGAAACACCATATATTTT.

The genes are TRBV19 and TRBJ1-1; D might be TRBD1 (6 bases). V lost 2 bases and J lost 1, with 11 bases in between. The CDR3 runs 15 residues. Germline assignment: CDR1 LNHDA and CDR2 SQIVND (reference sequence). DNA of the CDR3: TGTGCCAGTAGTATATTGGGGACAACGAACACTGAAGCTTTCTTT. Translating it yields CASSILGTTNTEAFF. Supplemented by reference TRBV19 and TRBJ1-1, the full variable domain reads DGGITQSPKYLFRKEGQNVTLSCEQNLNHDAMYWYRQDPGQGLRLIYYSQIVNDFQKGDIAEGYSVSREKKESFPLTVTSAQKNPTAFYLCASSILGTTNTEAFFGQGTRLTVV.

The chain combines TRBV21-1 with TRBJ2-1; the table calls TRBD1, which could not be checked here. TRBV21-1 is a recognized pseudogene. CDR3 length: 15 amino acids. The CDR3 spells CASSKEEQGVNEQFF. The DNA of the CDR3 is TGTGCCAGCAGCAAAGAGGAGCAGGGGGTCAATGAGCAGTTCTTC.

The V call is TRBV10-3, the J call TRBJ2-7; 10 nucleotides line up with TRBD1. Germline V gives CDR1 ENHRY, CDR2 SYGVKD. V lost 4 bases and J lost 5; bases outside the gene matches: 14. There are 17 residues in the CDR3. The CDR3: CAISAQHDPGTGDEQYF. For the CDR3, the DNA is TGTGCCATCAGTGCCCAACACGACCCGGGGACAGGGGACGAGCAGTACTTC.

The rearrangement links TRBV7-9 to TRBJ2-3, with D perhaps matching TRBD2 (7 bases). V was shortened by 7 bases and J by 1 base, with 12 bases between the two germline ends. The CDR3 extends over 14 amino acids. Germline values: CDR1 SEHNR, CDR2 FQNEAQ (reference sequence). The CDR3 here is CASTLGGRTDTQYF. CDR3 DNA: TGTGCCAGCACCTTGGGGGGGCGCACAGATACGCAGTATTTT.

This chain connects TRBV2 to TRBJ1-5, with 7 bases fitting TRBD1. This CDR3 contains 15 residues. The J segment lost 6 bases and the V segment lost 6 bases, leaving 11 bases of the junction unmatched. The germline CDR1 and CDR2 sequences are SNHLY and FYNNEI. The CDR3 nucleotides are TGTGCCAGCAGGAAACAGGGGAACGGCGGTCAGCCCCAGCATTTT. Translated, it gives CASRKQGNGGQPQHF. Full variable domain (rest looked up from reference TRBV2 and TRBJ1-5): EPEVTQTPSHQVTQMGQEVILRCVPISNHLYFYWYRQILGQKVEFLVSFYNNEISEKSEIFDDQFSVERPDGSNFTLKIRSTKLEDSAMYFCASRKQGNGGQPQHFGDGTRLSIL.

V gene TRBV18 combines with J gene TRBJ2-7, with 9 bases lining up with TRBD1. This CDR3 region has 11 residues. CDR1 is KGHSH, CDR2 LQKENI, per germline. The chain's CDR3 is CATGGRYEQYF. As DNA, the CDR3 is TGTGCTACAGGGGGCCGGTACGAGCAGTACTTC.

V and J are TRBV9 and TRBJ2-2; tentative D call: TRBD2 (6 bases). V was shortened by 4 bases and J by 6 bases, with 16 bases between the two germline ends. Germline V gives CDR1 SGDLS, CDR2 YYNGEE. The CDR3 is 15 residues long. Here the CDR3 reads CASSPIQRDSGELFF. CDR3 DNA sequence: TGTGCCAGCAGCCCCATCCAACGGGACTCCGGGGAGCTGTTTTTT.

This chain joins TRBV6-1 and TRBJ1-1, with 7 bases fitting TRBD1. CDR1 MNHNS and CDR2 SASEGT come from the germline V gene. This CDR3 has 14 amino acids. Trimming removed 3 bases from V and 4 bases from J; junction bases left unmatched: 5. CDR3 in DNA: TGTGCCAGCAGTGACACAGGGGTTGGCACTGAAGCTTTCTTT. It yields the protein CASSDTGVGTEAFF.

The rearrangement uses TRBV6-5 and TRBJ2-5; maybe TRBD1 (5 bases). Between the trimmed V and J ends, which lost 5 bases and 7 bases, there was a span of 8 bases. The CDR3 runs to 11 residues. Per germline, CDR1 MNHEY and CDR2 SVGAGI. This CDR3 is CASSRQGTQYF. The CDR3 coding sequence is TGTGCCAGCAGTCGGCAGGGGACCCAGTACTTC.

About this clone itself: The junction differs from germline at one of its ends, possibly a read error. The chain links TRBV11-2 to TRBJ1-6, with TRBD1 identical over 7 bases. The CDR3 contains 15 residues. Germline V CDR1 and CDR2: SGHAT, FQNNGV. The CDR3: CASSLDRVGNSPLHF. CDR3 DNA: TGTGCCAGCAGCCTAGACAGGGTTGGAAATTCACCCCTCCACTTT.

CDR3 coding DNA: TGCAGCGTTGAAGGCAGAGTCCGGACAGGGGGCCTCACAGATACGCAGTATTTT. Protein sequence: CSVEGRVRTGGLTDTQYF. This chain uses TRBV29-1 with TRBJ2-3; 11 bases match TRBD1. Germline V lookup: CDR1 SQVTM, CDR2 ANQGSEA. The CDR3 contains 18 residues. Trimming took 1 base from V and 2 from J; bases not matched to a gene: 11.

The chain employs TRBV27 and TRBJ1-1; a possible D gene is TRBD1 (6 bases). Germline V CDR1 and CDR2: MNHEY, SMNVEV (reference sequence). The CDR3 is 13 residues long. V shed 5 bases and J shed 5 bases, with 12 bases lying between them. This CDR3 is CASSIRGLTEAFF. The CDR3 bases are TGTGCCAGCAGTATCAGGGGTCTTACTGAAGCTTTCTTT.

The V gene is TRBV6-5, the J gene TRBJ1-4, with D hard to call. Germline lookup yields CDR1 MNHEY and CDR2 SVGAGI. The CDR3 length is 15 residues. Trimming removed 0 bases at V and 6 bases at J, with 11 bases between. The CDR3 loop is CASSYSGAFDEKLFF. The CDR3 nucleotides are TGTGCCAGCAGTTACTCGGGAGCCTTTGATGAAAAACTGTTTTTT.

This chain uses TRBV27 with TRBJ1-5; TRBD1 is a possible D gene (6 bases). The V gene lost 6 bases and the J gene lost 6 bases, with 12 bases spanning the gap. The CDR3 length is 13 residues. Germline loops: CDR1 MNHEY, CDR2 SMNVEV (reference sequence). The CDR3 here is CASSPRGGQPQHF. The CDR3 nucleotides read TGTGCCAGCAGCCCAAGGGGGGGTCAGCCCCAGCATTTT.

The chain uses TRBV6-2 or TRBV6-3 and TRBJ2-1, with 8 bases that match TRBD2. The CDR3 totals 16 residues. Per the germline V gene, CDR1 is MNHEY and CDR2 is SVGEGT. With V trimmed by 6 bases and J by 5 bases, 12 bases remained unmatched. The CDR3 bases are TGTGCCAGCAGCCTTCTCCTAGCGGGCCTAAACAATGAGCAGTTCTTC. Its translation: CASSLLLAGLNNEQFF.

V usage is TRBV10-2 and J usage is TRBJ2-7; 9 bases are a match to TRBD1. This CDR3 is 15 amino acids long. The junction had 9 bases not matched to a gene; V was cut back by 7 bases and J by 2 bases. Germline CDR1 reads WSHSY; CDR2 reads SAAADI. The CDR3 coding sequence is TGCGCCAGCACCAAATCAGACAGGGGGACCTACGAGCAGTACTTC. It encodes CASTKSDRGTYEQYF.

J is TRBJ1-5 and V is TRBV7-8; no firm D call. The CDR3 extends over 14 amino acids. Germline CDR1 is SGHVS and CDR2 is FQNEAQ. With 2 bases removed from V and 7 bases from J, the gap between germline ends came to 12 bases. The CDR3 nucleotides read TGTGCCAGCAGCTTAACTCCCGTACTCCAGCCCCAGCATTTT. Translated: CASSLTPVLQPQHF.

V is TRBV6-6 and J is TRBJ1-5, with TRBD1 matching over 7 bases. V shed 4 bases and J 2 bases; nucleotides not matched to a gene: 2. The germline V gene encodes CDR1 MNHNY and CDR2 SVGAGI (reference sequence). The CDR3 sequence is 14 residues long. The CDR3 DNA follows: TGTGCCAGCAGTTCTACAGGGGGCAATCAGCCCCAGCATTTT. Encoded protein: CASSSTGGNQPQHF.